These 14 T cell receptor beta chains originate from one sample sequenced in a study of blood T cell repertoires in COVID-19. The repertoire was sequenced with immunoSEQ multiplex PCR; TCRdb's copy has only in-frame clones and lacks some. The sample has 45,000 to 60,000 clones; around 78% are singletons. Sequenced: peripheral blood. These receptors came from a human donor in a cohort sampled during active COVID-19.

V usage is TRBV7-9 and J usage is TRBJ2-7; weak D call: TRBD1 (6 bases). The CDR3 covers 14 residues. V lost 6 bases and J 3 bases, leaving 15 bases between the germline ends. Germline loops: CDR1 SEHNR, CDR2 FQNEAQ (reference sequence). The CDR3 bases are TGTGCCAGCAGAGCCTCCGGGACACACTACGAGCAGTACTTC. This encodes CASRASGTHYEQYF.

This rearrangement joins TRBV28 to TRBJ1-2; 8 bases are shared with TRBD1. The CDR3 totals 15 residues. Germline values: CDR1 MDHEN, CDR2 SYDVKM. Trimming at V came to 6 bases and at J to 7 bases, leaving 13 bases not matched to a gene. CDR3 sequence: CASSPPPDRASGYTF. The CDR3 DNA reads TGTGCCAGCAGCCCCCCGCCGGACAGGGCGAGTGGCTACACCTTC.

The CDR3 region is CASSGWLAGGITGELFF. The DNA for the CDR3 is TGTGCCAGCAGCGGGTGGCTAGCGGGGGGGATCACCGGGGAGCTGTTTTTT. The V gene is TRBV9, the J gene TRBJ2-2; TRBD2 matches at 12 bases. This CDR3 is built from 17 residues. Trimming at V came to 3 bases and at J to 4 bases, leaving 7 bases not matched to a gene. Germline lookup yields CDR1 SGDLS and CDR2 YYNGEE. The whole variable domain, filled in from reference TRBV9 and TRBJ2-2, reads DSGVTQTPKHLITATGQRVTLRCSPRSGDLSVYWYQQSLDQGLQFLIQYYNGEERAKGNILERFSAQQFPDLHSELNLSSLELGDSALYFCASSGWLAGGITGELFFGEGSRLTVL.

This clone was detected only a few times. This rearrangement joins TRBV9 to TRBJ2-2; 8 bases are shared with TRBD2. CDR3 length: 15 residues. Looked up from germline, CDR1 is SGDLS and CDR2 is YYNGEE. Trimming at V came to 3 bases and at J to 0 bases, leaving 1 base not matched to a gene. DNA for the CDR3: TGTGCCAGCAGCGCGGGACTAGCGAACACCGGGGAGCTGTTTTTT. Translation gives CASSAGLANTGELFF.

This clone was seen a single time. The chain uses TRBV7-9 and TRBJ2-4, with a weak D call TRBD1 (6 bases). The CDR3 has 16 amino acids. Germline loops: CDR1 SEHNR, CDR2 FQNEAQ (reference sequence). V lost 4 bases and J 2 bases, leaving 15 bases between the germline ends. For the CDR3, the DNA is TGTGCCAGCAGCTCTACAGGGCTAGAACCCAAAAACATTCAGTACTTC. As protein: CASSSTGLEPKNIQYF.

The CDR3 sequence is CASSLAQISYEQYF. CDR3 DNA: TGTGCCAGCAGCTTAGCACAGATCAGCTACGAGCAGTACTTC. The V call is TRBV7-2, the J call TRBJ2-7; D unclear. V lost 0 bases and J 3 bases, leaving 9 bases between the germline ends. The CDR3 extends over 14 amino acids. Germline-derived CDR1 and CDR2 are SGHTA and FQGNSA.

The V gene is TRBV18, the J gene TRBJ1-6; TRBD1 might be the D (6 bases). This CDR3 comprises 15 residues. Germline CDR1 reads KGHSH; CDR2 reads LQKENI. V lost 2 bases and J lost 6, with 11 bases in between. CDR3 nucleotides: TGTGCCAGCTCACCAACACAGGGCGGTAATTCACCCCTCCACTTT. Protein: CASSPTQGGNSPLHF.

This chain uses TRBV19 with TRBJ2-4; 7 bases map to TRBD1. CDR3 size: 14 residues. V lost 3 bases to trimming and J lost 8 bases; unmatched junction nucleotides: 7. Germline V gene data show CDR1 as LNHDA and CDR2 as SQIVND (reference sequence). CDR3 residues: CASSIPPGGDIQYF. The CDR3 DNA sequence: TGTGCCAGTAGTATCCCCCCAGGGGGTGACATTCAGTACTTC.

The chain joins TRBV27 to TRBJ1-1, with 8 nucleotides matching TRBD1. The trim removed 6 bases at V and 6 bases at J, leaving 24 bases unmatched. CDR3 length: 19 amino acids. CDR1 MNHEY and CDR2 SMNVEV come from the germline V gene (reference sequence). The CDR3 coding sequence is TGTGCCAGCAGCCCGGACAGGGACAACGGCCACGGCCGACGCGCTGAAGCTTTCTTT. This sequence encodes CASSPDRDNGHGRRAEAFF.

This clone was seen a handful of times. V and J are TRBV5-1 and TRBJ1-1; 9 bases match TRBD1. Trimming cost V 4 bases and J 3 bases; bases outside gene matches: 7. The CDR3 contains 15 residues. Germline-derived CDR1 and CDR2 are SGHRS and YFSETQ. CDR3 sequence reads: CASSVDRGWDTEAFF. CDR3 nucleotides: TGCGCCAGCAGCGTGGACAGGGGATGGGACACTGAAGCTTTCTTT.

The CDR3 coding sequence is TGTGCCAGCAGTGACTCGAGACAGGGCAGCGGGGAGCTGTTTTTT. Its translation: CASSDSRQGSGELFF. The chain combines TRBV6-4 with TRBJ2-2; 7 bases are shared with TRBD1. Germline CDR1 is MRHNA and CDR2 is SNTAGT. The trim removed 0 bases at V and 7 bases at J, leaving 5 bases unmatched. The CDR3 covers 15 residues.

The chain couples TRBV7-2 to TRBJ2-1, with 9 bases lining up with TRBD2. The germline V gene encodes CDR1 SGHTA and CDR2 FQGNSA. V trimming: 9 bases; J trimming: 0 bases; junction bases outside the gene matches: 9. This CDR3 is built from 16 residues. Written as DNA, the CDR3 is TGTGCCAGTAGGGTGCGCGGGGGGGACTCCTACAATGAGCAGTTCTTC. Encoded protein: CASRVRGGDSYNEQFF.

The rearrangement uses TRBV7-2 and TRBJ1-2; tentative D call: TRBD1 (5 bases). The V gene lost 1 base and the J gene lost 8 bases, with 11 bases spanning the gap. Germline V gene sequence: CDR1 SGHTA, CDR2 FQGNSA. The CDR3 contains 13 residues. CDR3 in amino acids: CASSLGSGWGYTF. In nucleotides, the CDR3 is TGTGCCAGCAGCTTAGGGTCAGGGTGGGGCTACACCTTC.

The chain employs TRBV9 and TRBJ1-2, with D uncertain. V lost 0 bases and J 1 base, leaving 13 bases between the germline ends. The CDR3 extends over 16 amino acids. Per germline, CDR1 SGDLS and CDR2 YYNGEE. CDR3 region: CASSVVPKTDNYGYTF. DNA of the CDR3: TGTGCCAGCAGCGTAGTCCCCAAGACTGATAACTATGGCTACACCTTC.